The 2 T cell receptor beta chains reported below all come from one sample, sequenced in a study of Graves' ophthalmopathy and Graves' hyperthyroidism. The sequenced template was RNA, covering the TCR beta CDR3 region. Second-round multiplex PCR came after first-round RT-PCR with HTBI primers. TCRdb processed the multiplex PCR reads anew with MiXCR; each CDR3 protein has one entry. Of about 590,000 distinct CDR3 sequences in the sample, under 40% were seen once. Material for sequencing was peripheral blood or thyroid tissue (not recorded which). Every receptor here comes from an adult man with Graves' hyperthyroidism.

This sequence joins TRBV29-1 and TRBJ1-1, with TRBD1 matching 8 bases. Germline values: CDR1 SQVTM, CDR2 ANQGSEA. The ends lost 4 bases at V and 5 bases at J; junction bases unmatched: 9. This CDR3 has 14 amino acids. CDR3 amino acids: CSVGTGSQGTEAFF. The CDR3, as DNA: TGCAGCGTTGGGACAGGGAGTCAAGGAACTGAAGCTTTCTTT.

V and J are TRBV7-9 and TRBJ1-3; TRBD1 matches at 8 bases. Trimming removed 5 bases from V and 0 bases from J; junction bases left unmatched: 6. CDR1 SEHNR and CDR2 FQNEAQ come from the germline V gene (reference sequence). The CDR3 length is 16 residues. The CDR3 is CASSVGTGNSGNTIYF. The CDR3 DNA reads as TGTGCCAGCAGCGTCGGGACAGGAAACTCTGGAAACACCATATATTTT. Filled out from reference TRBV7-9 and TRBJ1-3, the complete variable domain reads DTGVSQNPRHKITKRGQNVTFRCDPISEHNRLYWYRQTLGQGPEFLTYFQNEAQLEKSRLLSDRFSAERPKGSFSTLEIQRTEQGDSAMYLCASSVGTGNSGNTIYFGEGSWLTVV.